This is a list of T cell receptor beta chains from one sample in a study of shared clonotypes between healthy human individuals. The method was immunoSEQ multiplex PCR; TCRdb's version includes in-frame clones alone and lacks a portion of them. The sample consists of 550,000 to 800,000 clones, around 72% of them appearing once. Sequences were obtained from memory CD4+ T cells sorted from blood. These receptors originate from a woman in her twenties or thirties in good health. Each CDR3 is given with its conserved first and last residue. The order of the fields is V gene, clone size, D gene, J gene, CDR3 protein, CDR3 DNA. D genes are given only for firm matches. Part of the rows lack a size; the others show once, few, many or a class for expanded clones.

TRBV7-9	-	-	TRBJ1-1	CASSSSADKAFF	TGTGCCAGCAGCTCAAGCGCCGACAAAGCTTTCTTT
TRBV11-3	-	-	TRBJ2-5	CASSPGLYQETQYF	TGTGCCAGCAGCCCGGGACTGTACCAAGAGACCCAGTACTTC
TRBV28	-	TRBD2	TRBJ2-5	CASSSWTSGSFETQYF	TGTGCCAGCAGTTCCTGGACTAGCGGGAGTTTTGAGACCCAGTACTTC
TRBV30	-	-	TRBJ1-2	CAWGDRLAGYTF	TGTGCCTGGGGGGACCGTCTGGCTGGCTACACCTTC
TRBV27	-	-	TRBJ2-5	CASRPPGVGTQYF	TGTGCCAGCAGACCCCCGGGGGTTGGGACCCAGTACTTC
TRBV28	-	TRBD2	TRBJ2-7	CASSLQGLAGVRREQYF	TGTGCCAGCAGTTTACAGGGACTAGCGGGAGTACGGCGCGAGCAGTACTTC
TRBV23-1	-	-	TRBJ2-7	CASSQIPGHPSYEQYF	TGCGCCAGCAGTCAAATCCCCGGACATCCCTCCTACGAGCAGTACTTC
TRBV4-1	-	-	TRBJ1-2	CASSQDPLGTAGYGYTF	TGCGCCAGCAGCCAAGACCCCCTGGGCACGGCGGGATATGGCTACACCTTC
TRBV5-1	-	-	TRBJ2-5	CASSLVRTRRETQYF	TGCGCCAGCAGCTTGGTACGGACCCGGAGGGAGACCCAGTACTTC
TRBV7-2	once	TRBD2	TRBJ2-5	CASSRTSGSQETQYF	TGTGCCAGCAGCCGGACTAGCGGGAGTCAAGAGACCCAGTACTTC
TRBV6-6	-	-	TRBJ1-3	CASSSGTSGNTIYF	TGTGCCAGCAGTTCGGGGACGTCTGGAAACACCATATATTTT
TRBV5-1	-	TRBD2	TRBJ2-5	CASSRDLAGYQETQYF	TGCGCCAGCAGCCGTGACCTAGCGGGGTACCAAGAGACCCAGTACTTC
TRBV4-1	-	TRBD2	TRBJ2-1	CASSRPGTRYNEQFF	TGCGCCAGCAGCCGACCTGGGACTAGATACAATGAGCAGTTCTTC
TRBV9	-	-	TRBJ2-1	CASSYYNEQFF	TGTGCCAGTTCGTACTACAATGAGCAGTTCTTC
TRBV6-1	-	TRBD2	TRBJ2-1	CASSELNAGLADNEQFF	TGTGCCAGCAGTGAACTCAATGCGGGACTAGCGGACAATGAGCAGTTCTTC
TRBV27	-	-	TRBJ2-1	CASSYETTHNEQFF	TGTGCCAGCAGTTATGAGACTACCCACAATGAGCAGTTCTTC
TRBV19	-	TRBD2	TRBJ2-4	CASSSLATSGRTGQNIQYF	TGTGCCAGTAGTTCGCTTGCGACTAGCGGGAGAACGGGCCAAAACATTCAGTACTTC
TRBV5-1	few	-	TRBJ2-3	CASSLETHTDTQYF	TGCGCCAGCAGCTTGGAGACCCACACAGATACGCAGTATTTT
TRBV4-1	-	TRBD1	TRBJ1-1	CASSWRQGTEAFF	TGCGCCAGCAGCTGGAGACAGGGTACTGAAGCTTTCTTT
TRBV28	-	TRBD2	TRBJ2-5	CASKTSGRGETQYF	TGTGCCAGCAAGACTAGCGGGAGAGGGGAGACCCAGTACTTC
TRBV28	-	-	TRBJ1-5	CASSLYQENQPQHF	TGTGCCAGCAGTTTATATCAGGAAAATCAGCCCCAGCATTTT
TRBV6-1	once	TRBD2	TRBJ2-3	CASSEAVASGGDTQYF	TGTGCCAGCAGTGAGGCGGTGGCTAGCGGGGGGGATACGCAGTATTTT
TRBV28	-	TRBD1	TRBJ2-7	CASSLFPSTGLRHEQYF	TGTGCCAGCAGTTTATTCCCCTCGACAGGGCTGCGGCACGAGCAGTACTTC
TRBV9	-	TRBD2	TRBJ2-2	CASSVATGGDPRTGTGELFF	TGTGCCAGCAGCGTAGCTACGGGGGGAGACCCACGAACGGGCACCGGGGAGCTGTTTTTT
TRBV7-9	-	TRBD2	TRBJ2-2	CASSWALAGKTGELFF	TGTGCCAGCAGTTGGGCACTAGCGGGTAAAACCGGGGAGCTGTTTTTT
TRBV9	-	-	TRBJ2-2	CASSVDVNTGELFF	TGTGCCAGCAGCGTAGACGTGAACACCGGGGAGCTGTTTTTT
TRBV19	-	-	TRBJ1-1	CASRTLGTEAFF	TGTGCCAGTAGGACACTCGGCACTGAAGCTTTCTTT
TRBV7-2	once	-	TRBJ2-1	CASSSSRGYNEQFF	TGTGCCAGCAGCTCTAGCCGGGGTTACAATGAGCAGTTCTTC
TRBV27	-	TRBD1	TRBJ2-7	CASRRTGIHEQYF	TGTGCCAGCAGACGGACAGGGATCCACGAGCAGTACTTC
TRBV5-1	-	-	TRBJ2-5	CASRDLETQYF	TGCGCCAGCAGGGACCTCGAGACCCAGTACTTC
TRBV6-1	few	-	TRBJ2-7	CASSKGYGTTYEQYF	TGTGCCAGCAGTAAGGGGTACGGGACCACCTACGAGCAGTACTTC
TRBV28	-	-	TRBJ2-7	CASSPWTRVFSEQYF	TGTGCCAGCAGTCCGTGGACGAGGGTCTTCTCCGAGCAGTACTTC
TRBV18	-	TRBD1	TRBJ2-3	CASSPRQGHPSTDTQYF	TGTGCCAGCTCACCCAGACAGGGACACCCCAGCACAGATACGCAGTATTTT